The 9 T cell receptor beta chains presented below share a single source sample, sequenced in a study of cytomegalovirus exposure and HLA in healthy donors. Repertoires were generated with immunoSEQ multiplex PCR, while TCRdb's copy carries only in-frame clones and drops some. The data show some 140,000 clones, about 83% seen once. The specimen was PBMCs. The source of these receptors is a woman aged 25 to 39 in good health and CMV-seronegative.

The J gene is TRBJ1-1, the V gene TRBV19, with 9 nucleotides matching TRBD1. The V gene end was trimmed by 5 bases and the J gene end by 4 bases; junction bases not matched to a gene: 5. Per germline, CDR1 LNHDA and CDR2 SQIVND (reference sequence). The CDR3 contains 14 residues. CDR3 nucleotides: TGTGCCAGTAGTCCGACAGGGGGTGTCACTGAAGCTTTCTTT. Protein sequence: CASSPTGGVTEAFF.

A few counts support this clone. The rearrangement links TRBV10-3 to TRBJ1-6; tentative D call: TRBD1 (5 bases). This CDR3 is built from 14 residues. Germline V lookup: CDR1 ENHRY, CDR2 SYGVKD. The V gene lost 2 bases and the J gene lost 7 bases, with 9 bases spanning the gap. The chain's CDR3 is CAISERGGNSPLHF. Here the CDR3 DNA reads TGTGCCATCAGTGAGAGGGGAGGAAATTCACCCCTCCACTTT.

This chain joins TRBV30 and TRBJ1-1, with 7 positions matching TRBD1. Germline V gene sequence: CDR1 GTSNPN, CDR2 SVGIG (reference sequence). V was pared by 5 bases and J by 7 bases, with 13 bases of the junction left unmatched. The CDR3 spans 14 residues. The CDR3 loop is CAWVRDRTGGEAFF. CDR3 DNA: TGTGCCTGGGTCCGGGACAGAACTGGGGGTGAAGCTTTCTTT.

The chain carries TRBV28 and TRBJ2-2, with 8 positions matching TRBD2. This CDR3 is 14 amino acids long. CDR1 is MDHEN and CDR2 is SYDVKM in the germline V gene. The trim removed 1 base at V and 5 bases at J, leaving 0 bases unmatched. In nucleotides, the CDR3 is TGTGCCAGCAGTTTATCGGGGGGGACCGGGGAGCTGTTTTTT. This encodes CASSLSGGTGELFF.

This sequence joins TRBV18 and TRBJ2-5, with D tentatively TRBD2 (6 bases). The V gene's germline CDR1 is KGHSH and CDR2 LQKENI. V was clipped by 8 bases and J by 5 bases, with 18 bases between them. This CDR3 region has 14 residues. The CDR3 is CASKSEGLVETQYF. In nucleotides, the CDR3 is TGTGCCAGCAAGTCGGAGGGGTTAGTCGAGACCCAGTACTTC.

The chain recombines TRBV25-1 with TRBJ1-2; D gene unclear. With 1 base removed from V and 6 bases from J, the gap between germline ends came to 9 bases. The CDR3 loop spans 13 amino acids. Germline CDR1 and CDR2: MGHDK and SYGVNS. The CDR3 protein is CASSEFAENGYTF. The DNA of the CDR3 is TGTGCCAGCAGTGAATTTGCGGAGAATGGCTACACCTTC.

The sample holds one count of this clone. The CDR3 spells CASSLRGAGYSPLHF. In DNA form, the CDR3 reads TGTGCCAGCAGCCTACGGGGGGCGGGGTATTCACCCCTCCACTTT. The chain has TRBV7-8 and TRBJ1-6; perhaps TRBD1 as D (6 bases). The germline gives CDR1 SGHVS, CDR2 FQNEAQ. The CDR3 is made up of 15 amino acids. The V end lost 5 bases, the J end lost 8 bases, and 16 bases lay between the germline ends.

The V and J genes are TRBV19 and TRBJ1-6; TRBD1 agrees at 7 bases. The ends lost 6 bases at V and 0 bases at J; junction bases unmatched: 8. The CDR3 is made up of 17 amino acids. Per the germline V gene, CDR1 is LNHDA and CDR2 is SQIVND (reference sequence). This chain's CDR3 is CASSSGKGASYNSPLHF. In DNA form, the CDR3 reads TGTGCCAGTAGCTCCGGGAAGGGGGCCTCCTATAATTCACCCCTCCACTTT. The full variable domain, completed using reference TRBV19 and TRBJ1-6, is DGGITQSPKYLFRKEGQNVTLSCEQNLNHDAMYWYRQDPGQGLRLIYYSQIVNDFQKGDIAEGYSVSREKKESFPLTVTSAQKNPTAFYLCASSSGKGASYNSPLHFGNGTRLTVT.

This chain uses TRBV19 with TRBJ1-2; TRBD1 matches 11 bases. The ends lost 3 bases at V and 3 bases at J; junction bases unmatched: 6. The CDR3 spans 16 residues. The germline V gene encodes CDR1 LNHDA and CDR2 SQIVND (reference sequence). The CDR3 DNA follows: TGTGCCAGTAGTATTGGAGGACAGGGGGCACACTATGGCTACACCTTC. It is translated as CASSIGGQGAHYGYTF.